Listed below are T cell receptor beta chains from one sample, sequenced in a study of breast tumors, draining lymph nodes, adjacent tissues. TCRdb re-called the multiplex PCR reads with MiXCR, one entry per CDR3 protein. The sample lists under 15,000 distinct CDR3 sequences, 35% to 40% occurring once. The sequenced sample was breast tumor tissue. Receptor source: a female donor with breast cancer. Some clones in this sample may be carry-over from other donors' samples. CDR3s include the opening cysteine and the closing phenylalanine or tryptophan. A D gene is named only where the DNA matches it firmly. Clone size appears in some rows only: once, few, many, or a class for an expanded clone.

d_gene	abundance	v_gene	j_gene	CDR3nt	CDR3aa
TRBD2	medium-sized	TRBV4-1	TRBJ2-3	TGCGCCAGCAGCGACCGGACTAGCGGGGGGAACACAGATACGCAGTATTTT	CASSDRTSGGNTDTQYF
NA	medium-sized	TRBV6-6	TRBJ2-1	TGTGCCAGCAGTTACTTACGGGAGAAGGATGAGCAGTTCTTC	CASSYLREKDEQFF
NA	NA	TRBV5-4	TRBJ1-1	TGTGCCAGCAGCTTTGGTTCCTGGATGTCTAGGGACACTGAAGCTTTCTTT	CASSFGSWMSRDTEAFF
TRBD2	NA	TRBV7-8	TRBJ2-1	TGTGCCAGCAGCGGGACTAGCGGGGGTTGGAATGAGCAGTTCTTC	CASSGTSGGWNEQFF
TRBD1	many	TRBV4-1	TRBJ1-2	TGCGCCAGCAGCCAAGAAACCGGGACAGGCTATGGCTACACCTTC	CASSQETGTGYGYTF
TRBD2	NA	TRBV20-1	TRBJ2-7	TGCAGTGCTAGGTCATCAACAATAGCGGGAGGGACCTACGAGCAGTACTTC	CSARSSTIAGGTYEQYF
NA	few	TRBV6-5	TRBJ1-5	TGTGCCGGCTCTCCGGGACAACCTTTGAGGAGCAATCAGCCCCAGCATTTT	CAGSPGQPLRSNQPQHF
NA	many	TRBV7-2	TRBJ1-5	TGTGCCAGCAGCTTAGGCGGGTACAGCAATCAGCCCCAGCATTTT	CASSLGGYSNQPQHF
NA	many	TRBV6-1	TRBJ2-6	TGTGCCAGCACCCTGGGGTACTCTGGGGCCAACGTCCTGACTTTC	CASTLGYSGANVLTF
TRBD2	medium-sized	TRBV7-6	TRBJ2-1	TGTGCCAGCAGCTTCTCTAGCGGGGGGGATGAGCAGTTCTTC	CASSFSSGGDEQFF
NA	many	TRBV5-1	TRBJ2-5	TGCGCCAGCAGCTTGACGGGTCCAGAGACCCAGTACTTC	CASSLTGPETQYF